This T cell receptor (beta chain) was recovered during a study of blood T cell repertoires in COVID-19. Overall study: Some COVID-19 samples were acute and others convalescent; all came from the United States, Italy and Spain. Nucleic acid was either cDNA or gDNA, and it came from T cells, B-cell-depleted T cells, or PBMCs.

Trimming cost V 3 bases and J 2 bases; bases outside gene matches: 3. There are 15 residues in the CDR3. CDR1 and CDR2 (germline): MDHEN, SYDVKM. In the original processing: Using reference gene primer amplification, nucleated cell counts were estimated. The protocol was immunoSEQ multiplex PCR, while the TCRdb copy is restricted to in-frame clones and leaves out a portion. That table supplies the V and J calls and clone size; D and trimming were determined from the DNA. This table has 100,000 to 150,000 clones, around 89% appearing once. Sequencing used peripheral blood. The chain is built from TRBV28 and TRBJ2-2; 7 bases line up with TRBD2. This TCR was recovered from a man aged 50 or older with active or convalescent COVID-19. CDR3 region: CASSLGGGNTGELFF. The CDR3 bases are TGTGCCAGCAGTTTGGGCGGGGGTAACACCGGGGAGCTGTTTTTT.